This TCR beta chain was captured in a study of blood T cell repertoires in COVID-19. Study information: The samples span acute and convalescent COVID-19 from the United States, Italy and Spain. T cells, B-cell-depleted T cells, or PBMCs supplied cDNA or gDNA.

Germline CDR1 is SGHAT and CDR2 is FQNNGV. The germline V and J ends were trimmed by 5 bases and 8 bases, with 15 bases remaining between them. The CDR3 has 13 residues. Original methodology: Nucleated cell number was recorded as an estimate derived from reference gene primer amplification. The assay was immunoSEQ multiplex PCR, and TCRdb's table has in-frame clones only and misses some. D and trimming come from the DNA, and the V and J calls and clone size come from that table. In the table there are around 50,000 clones, 82% of which are singletons. The TCR comes from a woman aged 55-75 years with acute or convalescent COVID-19. The sample comprised peripheral blood. The V gene is TRBV11-2, the J gene TRBJ1-2, with D tentatively TRBD1 (6 bases). The CDR3 DNA reads as TGTGCCAGCAGCCCCGGACAGCGCTGGGGCTACACCTTC. Translated, it gives CASSPGQRWGYTF.